A single sample is the source of the 25 T cell receptor beta chains below, sequenced in a study of blood T cell dynamics during melanoma immunotherapy. Profiled with immunoSEQ multiplex PCR; TCRdb holds only in-frame clones, not every one. The table has around 12,000 clones, 70% to 85% seen once. Specified time point: pre-treatment baseline. Specimen: blood, collected from a patient treated with checkpoint blockade. Receptor source: a human donor with melanoma.

This chain joins TRBV6-6 and TRBJ1-4; D perhaps matches TRBD1 (6 bases). The CDR3 is 13 amino acids. Looked up from germline, CDR1 is MNHNY and CDR2 is SVGAGI (reference sequence). The germline V and J ends were trimmed by 8 bases and 6 bases, with 13 bases remaining between them. The CDR3 bases are TGTGCCAGCCTCTTAGGGGGATATGAAAAACTGTTTTTT. It codes for CASLLGGYEKLFF.

This clone was detected a few times. The chain combines TRBV10-1 with TRBJ2-1; the D gene is possibly TRBD1 (6 bases). From germline, CDR1 is WNHNN and CDR2 SYGVQD (reference sequence). V lost 9 bases, J lost 5 bases, and 23 bases lay in between. The CDR3 extends over 16 amino acids. CDR3: CARSTLGLNRDNEQFF. The CDR3 nucleotides read TGCGCCAGGTCGACTTTGGGCCTTAACAGGGACAATGAGCAGTTCTTC.

The rearrangement links TRBV28 to TRBJ1-6; the match to TRBD1 covers 9 bases. The CDR3 consists of 14 residues. Germline lookup yields CDR1 MDHEN and CDR2 SYDVKM. J lost 9 bases, V lost 5 bases, and 5 bases had no gene match. This CDR3 reads CASSQTGGSSPLHF. CDR3 bases: TGTGCCAGCAGTCAGACAGGGGGGAGTTCACCCCTCCACTTT.

The chain uses TRBV7-2 and TRBJ2-1; 10 nucleotides agree with TRBD2. CDR1 is SGHTA, CDR2 FQGNSA, per germline. V shed 2 bases and J 0 bases; nucleotides not matched to a gene: 7. The CDR3 loop spans 18 amino acids. This CDR3 reads CASSLLSSGGSSYNEQFF. CDR3 sequence (DNA): TGTGCCAGCAGCTTACTTTCTAGCGGGGGAAGCTCCTACAATGAGCAGTTCTTC.

The sample holds one count of this clone. J is TRBJ2-2 and V is TRBV27, with D possibly matching TRBD2 (5 bases). The germline CDR1 and CDR2 sequences are MNHEY and SMNVEV (reference sequence). V shed 3 bases and J shed 2 bases, with 10 bases lying between them. The CDR3 contains 15 residues. The CDR3 sequence is CASSFETGNTGELFF. The CDR3 DNA is TGTGCCAGCAGTTTTGAGACGGGAAACACCGGGGAGCTGTTTTTT.

This chain connects TRBV6-1 to TRBJ2-1; TRBD2 matches at 11 bases. V was clipped by 3 bases and J by 4 bases; unmatched bases: 5. The CDR3 extends over 16 amino acids. From germline, CDR1 is MNHNS and CDR2 SASEGT. The CDR3 region has the DNA TGTGCCAGCAGTGATTCACTAGCGGGAGCGTACAATGAGCAGTTCTTC. This gives the protein CASSDSLAGAYNEQFF.

V is TRBV7-9 and J is TRBJ2-7, with D possibly matching TRBD2 (6 bases). The CDR3 loop spans 14 amino acids. Germline V lookup: CDR1 SEHNR, CDR2 FQNEAQ (reference sequence). Trimming removed 5 bases at V and 5 bases at J, with 16 bases between. The CDR3 bases are TGTGCCAGCAGCATCAAGTCTCCGGGGGACGAGCAGTACTTC. This sequence encodes CASSIKSPGDEQYF. Variable domain in full (rest from reference TRBV7-9 and TRBJ2-7): DTGVSQNPRHKITKRGQNVTFRCDPISEHNRLYWYRQTLGQGPEFLTYFQNEAQLEKSRLLSDRFSAERPKGSFSTLEIQRTEQGDSAMYLCASSIKSPGDEQYFGPGTRLTVT.

This clone is a singleton in its sample. The chain is built from TRBV7-2 and TRBJ1-2, with 10 bases matching TRBD1. V shed 5 bases and J 6 bases; nucleotides not matched to a gene: 12. The CDR3 is 16 residues long. The germline V gene has CDR1 SGHTA and CDR2 FQGNSA. This chain's CDR3 is CASSPQGQGKRNGYTF. The CDR3 nucleotides read TGTGCCAGCAGCCCTCAGGGACAGGGGAAACGGAATGGCTACACCTTC.

The genes are TRBV9 and TRBJ1-1, with 7 bases matching TRBD1. This CDR3 contains 15 residues. J was trimmed by 4 bases and V by 0 bases; bases with no gene match: 6. Germline V gene sequence: CDR1 SGDLS, CDR2 YYNGEE. The CDR3, as DNA: TGTGCCAGCAGCGTAGATTGGACAGGTAGCACTGAAGCTTTCTTT. Residues: CASSVDWTGSTEAFF.

This chain links TRBV5-6 with TRBJ1-2, with TRBD1 matching over 7 bases. The CDR3 is 15 residues long. Germline values: CDR1 SGHDT, CDR2 YYEEEE. With 4 bases clipped from V and 1 base from J, the junction kept 7 bases outside the gene matches. This CDR3 is CASSATGLNNYGYTF. The CDR3 DNA follows: TGTGCCAGCAGCGCGACAGGGTTGAATAACTATGGCTACACCTTC.

This rearrangement joins TRBV6-5 to TRBJ1-1; D might be TRBD1 (5 bases). The germline V gene has CDR1 MNHEY and CDR2 SVGAGI. The length of the CDR3 is 14 residues. Trimming shortened V by 0 bases and J by 4 bases, and 9 bases separated the two germline ends. CDR3 sequence: CASSYSGEGTEAFF. Here the CDR3 DNA reads TGTGCCAGCAGTTACTCGGGGGAAGGCACTGAAGCTTTCTTT.

V gene TRBV5-1 combines with J gene TRBJ1-1; 8 bases map to TRBD1. The CDR3 loop spans 18 amino acids. Germline V CDR1 and CDR2: SGHRS, YFSETQ. V lost 4 bases, J lost 0 bases, and 14 bases stayed unmatched. For the CDR3, the DNA is TGCGCCAGCAGCCCCTTTGGGCAGGGGGCCCAAATGAACACTGAAGCTTTCTTT. Protein: CASSPFGQGAQMNTEAFF.

This clone was recorded only once. J is TRBJ2-2 and V is TRBV27, with D perhaps matching TRBD2 (5 bases). The CDR3 totals 16 residues. Germline V gives CDR1 MNHEY, CDR2 SMNVEV (reference sequence). The V end lost 6 bases, the J end lost 1 base, and 15 bases lay between the germline ends. DNA for the CDR3: TGTGCCAGCAGCCCGTGGCGGACTGGGAACACCGGGGAGCTGTTTTTT. This sequence encodes CASSPWRTGNTGELFF.

This sequence joins TRBV4-3 and TRBJ1-1; tentatively, D is TRBD1 (5 bases). Germline V lookup: CDR1 LGHNA, CDR2 YSLEER. The CDR3 totals 15 residues. V was cut by 3 bases and J by 1 base, with 12 bases left in between. The CDR3 reads CASSQTLRGNTEAFF. CDR3 sequence (DNA): TGCGCCAGCAGCCAGACCTTGAGGGGGAACACTGAAGCTTTCTTT.

This clone was counted a few times. The V gene is TRBV5-4, the J gene TRBJ1-3; no reliable D call. The germline V and J ends were trimmed by 2 bases and 2 bases, with 14 bases remaining between them. The CDR3 covers 16 residues. CDR1 is SGHNT, CDR2 YYREEE, per germline (reference sequence). The CDR3 DNA sequence: TGTGCCAGCAGCTTTAGGGCCGGAATTACTGGAAACACCATATATTTT. Its translation is CASSFRAGITGNTIYF.

The chain joins TRBV5-1 to TRBJ2-3, with 9 bases identical to TRBD2. Germline CDR1 is SGHRS and CDR2 is YFSETQ. Trimming cost V 0 bases and J 4 bases; bases outside gene matches: 0. This CDR3 region has 14 residues. CDR3 in DNA: TGCGCCAGCAGCTTGGGCGGGAGGGCAGATACGCAGTATTTT. Amino acid sequence: CASSLGGRADTQYF.

This clone was detected once. The chain is built from TRBV6-4 and TRBJ1-1, with 9 bases that match TRBD1. Trimming removed 10 bases from V and 6 bases from J; junction bases left unmatched: 15. Germline V lookup: CDR1 MRHNA, CDR2 SNTAGT. This CDR3 spans 15 amino acids. The CDR3 nucleotides read TGTGCCACCATAACGGACAGGGGAAGGGTCCCTGAAGCTTTCTTT. Translation gives CATITDRGRVPEAFF.

The J gene is TRBJ2-7, the V gene TRBV4-3, with D possibly matching TRBD2 (6 bases). The germline V gene has CDR1 LGHNA and CDR2 YSLEER. The CDR3 has 19 amino acids. V shed 0 bases and J shed 3 bases, with 24 bases lying between them. DNA of the CDR3: TGCGCCAGCAGCCAAGAATTGGGGAGTGGGCGGGATGGGGGCTACGAGCAGTACTTC. This sequence encodes CASSQELGSGRDGGYEQYF.

The rearrangement joins TRBV20-1 to TRBJ2-7; the D gene is possibly TRBD2 (6 bases). Germline CDR1 is DFQATT and CDR2 is SNEGSKA (reference sequence). The CDR3 has 11 residues. Trimming stripped 6 bases from V and 0 bases from J, with 6 bases between. The CDR3 DNA sequence: TGCAGTGCCGGGAGCTCCTACGAGCAGTACTTC. It specifies CSAGSSYEQYF.

This sequence joins TRBV18 and TRBJ2-2; TRBD2 matches 12 bases. The CDR3 covers 18 residues. CDR1 and CDR2 (germline): KGHSH, LQKENI. V shed 3 bases and J 2 bases; nucleotides not matched to a gene: 7. The CDR3 region is CASSPKRTSGINTGELFF. DNA for the CDR3: TGTGCCAGCTCACCTAAGCGGACTAGCGGGATAAACACCGGGGAGCTGTTTTTT.

By share of the sample, this clone is medium-sized. The chain combines TRBV6-4 with TRBJ2-7; TRBD1 aligns across 7 bases. CDR3 size: 18 residues. Germline V gives CDR1 MRHNA, CDR2 SNTAGT. J was trimmed by 1 base and V by 6 bases; bases with no gene match: 18. CDR3 DNA: TGTGCCAGCAGGAGTTTTGATAGATATCGGGACAGTTCCTACGAGCAGTACTTC. Its translation is CASRSFDRYRDSSYEQYF.

This clone has more than one count but fewer than ten. The chain recombines TRBV5-1 with TRBJ1-1, with a tentative D call TRBD1 (6 bases). This CDR3 region has 16 residues. The ends were cut back, 3 bases at V and 4 bases at J, with 19 bases in the middle. Germline CDR1 SGHRS, CDR2 YFSETQ. CDR3 amino acids: CASSSGSGQGITEAFF. The CDR3 DNA sequence: TGCGCCAGCAGCTCGGGCTCTGGGCAGGGGATCACTGAAGCTTTCTTT. Looking up the rest from reference TRBV5-1 and TRBJ1-1 gives the full variable domain: KAGVTQTPRYLIKTRGQQVTLSCSPISGHRSVSWYQQTPGQGLQFLFEYFSETQRNKGNFPGRFSGRQFSNSRSEMNVSTLELGDSALYLCASSSGSGQGITEAFFGQGTRLTVV.

This chain uses TRBV10-3 with TRBJ2-3; no clear D. This CDR3 has 16 amino acids. Trimming removed 2 bases from V and 7 bases from J, with 19 bases in between. The germline CDR1 and CDR2 sequences are ENHRY and SYGVKD. CDR3 protein: CAISEHSANTMNTQYF. Here the CDR3 DNA reads TGTGCCATCAGTGAGCATAGTGCTAACACCATGAATACGCAGTATTTT.

The chain couples TRBV4-1 to TRBJ2-5; TRBD2 aligns across 10 bases. CDR3 size: 14 residues. Germline lookup yields CDR1 MGHRA and CDR2 YSYEKL. Trimming at V came to 3 bases and at J to 5 bases, leaving 3 bases not matched to a gene. As DNA, the CDR3 is TGCGCCAGCAGCCAGGGGGGACTAGCGGAGACCCAGTACTTC. It translates to CASSQGGLAETQYF.

V is TRBV5-1 and J is TRBJ1-3; unclear D gene. Germline V gene data show CDR1 as SGHRS and CDR2 as YFSETQ. V lost 5 bases, J lost 4 bases, and 7 bases lay in between. CDR3 length equals 12 residues. The CDR3 sequence: CASSTGGNTIYF. CDR3 coding DNA: TGCGCCAGCAGTACCGGGGGAAACACCATATATTTT.